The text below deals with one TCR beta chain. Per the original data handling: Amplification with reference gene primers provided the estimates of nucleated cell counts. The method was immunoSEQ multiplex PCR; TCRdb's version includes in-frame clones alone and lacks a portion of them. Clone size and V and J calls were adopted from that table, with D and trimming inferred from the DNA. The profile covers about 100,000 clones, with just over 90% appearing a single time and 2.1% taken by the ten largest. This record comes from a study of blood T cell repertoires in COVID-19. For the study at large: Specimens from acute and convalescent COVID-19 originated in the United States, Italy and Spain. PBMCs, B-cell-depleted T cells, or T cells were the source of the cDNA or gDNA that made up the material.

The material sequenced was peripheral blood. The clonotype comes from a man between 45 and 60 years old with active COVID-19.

The CDR3 DNA is TGTGCCAGCACCCGGGACAGTCATAGCAATCAGCCCCAGCATTTT. Translating gives CASTRDSHSNQPQHF. The V and J genes are TRBV7-2 and TRBJ1-5; 7 bases align to TRBD1. Per germline, CDR1 SGHTA and CDR2 FQGNSA. This CDR3 is 15 amino acids long. V dropped 7 bases and J dropped 0; count of bases not matched to a gene: 6.